This T cell receptor (beta chain) emerged from a study of shared clonotypes between healthy human individuals. Several immunoSEQ plates received, in even portions, the genomic DNA of each subset. Each sorted subset replicate got 200 ng genomic DNA, 25,000 to 35,000 genomes. The assay was immunoSEQ multiplex PCR, and TCRdb's table has in-frame clones only and misses some. The table has approximately 720,000 clones, 92% seen once; the top ten hold more than 20%. This CDR3 region has 12 residues. Trimming removed 0 bases from V and 6 bases from J, with 7 bases in between. Germline CDR1 is SGHDT and CDR2 is YYEEEE. Naive CD8 cells were CD45RO-negative, positively selected for CCR7, excluding terminally differentiated effector memory CD45RA+ cells.

This clonotype originated in a young man in good health. Sequencing was done on a sample of naive CD8+ T cells sorted from blood. V is TRBV5-6 and J is TRBJ2-7; D unresolved. The chain's CDR3 is CASSLGPSEQYF. In nucleotides, the CDR3 is TGTGCCAGCAGCTTGGGTCCGTCCGAGCAGTACTTC. The entire variable domain, with the rest obtained from reference TRBV5-6 and TRBJ2-7, is as follows: DAGVTQSPTHLIKTRGQQVTLRCSPKSGHDTVSWYQQALGQGPQFIFQYYEEEERQRGNFPDRFSGHQFPNYSSELNVNALLLGDSALYLCASSLGPSEQYFGPGTRLTVT.